This T cell receptor beta chain is from a study of blood T cell repertoires in COVID-19. On the study more broadly: COVID-19 samples, acute and convalescent, were from the United States, Italy and Spain. Sources were T cells, B-cell-depleted T cells, or PBMCs; the material itself was cDNA or gDNA.

Per the study methods: How many nucleated cells were present was estimated from reference gene primer amplification. Clones were read by immunoSEQ multiplex PCR, and TCRdb kept only the in-frame ones, dropping some. V and J calls and clone size are those listed in that table; D and trimming were worked out from the DNA. The data contain 200,000 to 250,000 clones, approximately 86% of them seen just once; the ten biggest clones take up around 2.8%. Germline lookup yields CDR1 SNHLY and CDR2 FYNNEI. V shed 4 bases and J shed 2 bases, with 8 bases lying between them. The CDR3 totals 13 residues. This chain connects TRBV2 to TRBJ1-1, with D uncertain. The sequencing sample was made of peripheral blood. The origin of this receptor is a young woman who had recovered from COVID-19. CDR3: CASSVVRNTEAFF. The CDR3 DNA is TGTGCCAGCAGTGTGGTCAGAAACACTGAAGCTTTCTTT.